This T cell receptor (beta chain) was documented in a study of radiotherapy plus CTLA-4 blockade in lung cancer. General observations from the study: Alongside interferon-beta, early blood T cell clone dynamics were reportedly the best predictor of response. Expansion of tumor-derived TCR clones was observed in blood after radiotherapy plus ipilimumab.

Profiled with immunoSEQ multiplex PCR; TCRdb holds only in-frame clones, not every one. This table holds about 120,000 clones, about nine tenths found once. Details on this clone: Its target is not known.

The CDR3 is 12 residues long. Germline V lookup: CDR1 MNHEY, CDR2 SVGAGI. V lost 7 bases and J lost 8, with 15 bases in between. The receptor's source is a human donor with non-small cell lung cancer that progressed on radiotherapy plus ipilimumab. The specimen was peripheral blood, collected from a patient treated with radiotherapy plus ipilimumab. V and J are TRBV6-5 and TRBJ2-7; D remains ambiguous. The CDR3 coding sequence is TGTGCCAGCAAAGGTATAGGTACGAAGCAGTACTTC. Translating it yields CASKGIGTKQYF.